These 25 T cell receptor beta chains originate from one sample sequenced in a study of blood T cell repertoires in COVID-19. Measured with immunoSEQ multiplex PCR; TCRdb has only the in-frame clones, and not every one. The table records some 200,000 clones, over 80% of them present only once. Sequencing was carried out using peripheral blood. These receptors all come from a woman aged 30 to 39 with COVID-19, enrolled during active disease.

This sequence joins TRBV5-4 and TRBJ2-7, with a weak D call TRBD2 (5 bases). Trimming pared 2 bases from V and 3 bases from J, leaving 15 bases between. The CDR3 has 15 residues. CDR1 and CDR2 (germline): SGHNT, YYREEE (reference sequence). The CDR3 nucleotides read TGTGCCAGCAGCTTCCGTCGGGGAGACGACTACGAGCAGTACTTC. Amino acid sequence: CASSFRRGDDYEQYF.

The chain carries TRBV19 and TRBJ2-2, with TRBD1 identical over 9 bases. Germline V CDR1 and CDR2: LNHDA, SQIVND (reference sequence). V lost 5 bases and J lost 9; bases outside the gene matches: 7. The CDR3 totals 14 residues. CDR3 DNA sequence: TGTGCCAGTAGTGTCGGACAGGGGATACGGGAGCTGTTTTTT. Protein: CASSVGQGIRELFF.

The CDR3 sequence is CASSQAEVGQFTYGYTF. CDR3 DNA: TGTGCCAGCAGCCAAGCCGAAGTCGGACAGTTCACTTATGGCTACACCTTC. The rearrangement uses TRBV4-2 and TRBJ1-2; D might be TRBD1 (6 bases). Trimming shortened V by 1 base and J by 5 bases, and 20 bases separated the two germline ends. Germline V gene lookup returns CDR1 LGHNA and CDR2 YNFKEQ. CDR3 length: 17 amino acids.

The V and J genes are TRBV21-1 and TRBJ2-1; the D call TRBD2 from the table was never checked on the DNA. TRBV21-1 represents a pseudogene. There are 15 residues in the CDR3. In DNA form, the CDR3 reads TGTGCCGGCCGACATTTAGCGGGGCTGGTCTATGAGCAGTTCTTC. Residues: CAGRHLAGLVYEQFF.

This clone was seen once. This chain connects TRBV7-2 to TRBJ2-1, with 11 positions matching TRBD1. Trimming removed 5 bases from V and 3 bases from J; junction bases left unmatched: 6. In germline, CDR1 is SGHTA, CDR2 FQGNSA. The CDR3 totals 16 residues. This CDR3 is CASSPAGTGGYNEQFF. The DNA of the CDR3 is TGTGCCAGCAGCCCCGCCGGGACAGGGGGCTACAATGAGCAGTTCTTC. Complete variable domain (other parts from reference TRBV7-2 and TRBJ2-1): GAGVSQSPSNKVTEKGKDVELRCDPISGHTALYWYRQSLGQGLEFLIYFQGNSAPDKSGLPSDRFSAERTGGSVSTLTIQRTQQEDSAVYLCASSPAGTGGYNEQFFGPGTRLTVL.

This sequence joins TRBV2 and TRBJ2-7; 8 bases agree with TRBD2. This CDR3 spans 14 amino acids. With 6 bases clipped from V and 6 bases from J, the junction kept 10 bases outside the gene matches. Germline V gene lookup returns CDR1 SNHLY and CDR2 FYNNEI. CDR3 residues: CASRGGLASLEQYF. The CDR3 DNA reads TGTGCCAGCAGAGGCGGACTAGCCTCGCTCGAGCAGTACTTC.

This rearrangement joins TRBV6-1 to TRBJ1-5; 8 nucleotides align to TRBD1. CDR3 length: 15 amino acids. The germline V gene has CDR1 MNHNS and CDR2 SASEGT. The J segment lost 6 bases and the V segment lost 1 base, leaving 5 bases of the junction unmatched. The CDR3 region has the DNA TGTGCCAGCAGTGAAGGGTCAGGGGGCGGTCAGCCCCAGCATTTT. Encoded protein: CASSEGSGGGQPQHF.

The V and J genes are TRBV19 and TRBJ1-5, with no clear D. CDR1 is LNHDA and CDR2 is SQIVND in the germline V gene (reference sequence). The CDR3 length is 15 residues. V gave up 0 bases and J gave up 9 bases, with 15 bases separating them. The CDR3 reads CASSIDRSGRGPQHF. In DNA, the CDR3 is TGTGCCAGTAGTATAGATCGTTCCGGGAGAGGGCCCCAGCATTTT.

This chain connects TRBV10-1 to TRBJ2-1; D is perhaps TRBD2 (6 bases). Germline values: CDR1 WNHNN, CDR2 SYGVQD (reference sequence). The CDR3 covers 11 residues. The V end lost 7 bases, the J end lost 9 bases, and 10 bases lay between the germline ends. The CDR3 sequence is CASIGGSEQFF. In DNA, the CDR3 is TGCGCCAGCATCGGAGGGAGTGAGCAGTTCTTC.

This rearrangement joins TRBV6-2 or TRBV6-3 to TRBJ1-2; 7 bases match TRBD1. The CDR3 runs to 14 residues. Germline assignment: CDR1 MNHEY and CDR2 SVGEGT. J lost 4 bases, V lost 4 bases, and 6 bases had no gene match. The CDR3 DNA is TGTGCCAGCAGTTTTGGACAGGCTCTCTATGGCTACACCTTC. This sequence encodes CASSFGQALYGYTF.

This chain links TRBV6-1 with TRBJ2-7; TRBD2 aligns across 13 bases. Germline V gives CDR1 MNHNS, CDR2 SASEGT. The CDR3 is made up of 19 amino acids. V lost 5 bases to trimming and J lost 5 bases; unmatched junction nucleotides: 18. DNA of the CDR3: TGTGCCAGCAGTAAAGACTGGACTAGCGGGAGTCGAATCCCTGACGAGCAGTACTTC. It encodes CASSKDWTSGSRIPDEQYF.

The V gene is TRBV19, the J gene TRBJ1-1; weak D call: TRBD1 (6 bases). Germline V gives CDR1 LNHDA, CDR2 SQIVND (reference sequence). The CDR3 consists of 14 residues. V gave up 5 bases and J gave up 5 bases, with 15 bases separating them. The CDR3 DNA follows: TGTGCCAGTAGTTCCGAGGGGGTAAAAACTGAAGCTTTCTTT. Protein: CASSSEGVKTEAFF.

The genes are TRBV6-2 or TRBV6-3 and TRBJ1-5, with no clear D. Germline assignment: CDR1 MNHEY and CDR2 SVGEGT. This CDR3 contains 14 residues. V shed 5 bases and J shed 3 bases, with 11 bases lying between them. CDR3 in amino acids: CASSLLQFNQPQHF. CDR3 nucleotide sequence: TGTGCCAGCAGTCTCCTTCAGTTCAATCAGCCCCAGCATTTT.

The chain joins TRBV10-3 to TRBJ2-7, with D perhaps matching TRBD2 (5 bases). Germline lookup yields CDR1 ENHRY and CDR2 SYGVKD. This CDR3 has 13 residues. The V and J ends lost 11 bases and 0 bases respectively, with 14 bases between them. CDR3 protein: CAVLLASSYEQYF. The DNA for the CDR3 is TGTGCCGTCTTGTTAGCGAGCTCCTACGAGCAGTACTTC.

This chain joins TRBV5-4 and TRBJ2-1, with 8 bases lining up with TRBD2. This CDR3 region has 15 residues. Germline trimming cut 2 bases from V and 2 bases from J; bases unmatched to any gene: 3. Germline V gene sequence: CDR1 SGHNT, CDR2 YYREEE (reference sequence). The CDR3 here is CASSFKRETYNEQFF. In DNA, the CDR3 is TGTGCCAGCAGCTTCAAGCGGGAGACCTACAATGAGCAGTTCTTC.

This chain links TRBV6-6 with TRBJ2-7; possibly TRBD2 for D (6 bases). CDR3 length: 10 amino acids. Germline V gene sequence: CDR1 MNHNY, CDR2 SVGAGI (reference sequence). The germline V and J ends were trimmed by 8 bases and 6 bases, with 8 bases remaining between them. In DNA, the CDR3 is TGTGCCAGCCGCGGGGTCGAGCAGTACTTC. Amino acids: CASRGVEQYF.

V gene TRBV28 combines with J gene TRBJ1-5; D perhaps matches TRBD1 (6 bases). The CDR3 spans 16 residues. Germline V gene data show CDR1 as MDHEN and CDR2 as SYDVKM. The V gene lost 5 bases and the J gene lost 0 bases, with 14 bases spanning the gap. The CDR3 nucleotides are TGTGCCAGCAGTCCTGGGACACCTTATAGCAATCAGCCCCAGCATTTT. Translation: CASSPGTPYSNQPQHF.

The chain is built from TRBV6-2 or TRBV6-3 and TRBJ2-1; 7 nucleotides match TRBD1. CDR1 MNHEY and CDR2 SVGEGT come from the germline V gene. The ends lost 0 bases at V and 3 bases at J; junction bases unmatched: 5. The CDR3 totals 16 residues. CDR3 DNA: TGTGCCAGCAGTTACTCGAGACAGGGTCACTACAATGAGCAGTTCTTC. Its protein is CASSYSRQGHYNEQFF.

The CDR3, as DNA: TGTGCCAGCAGCCAGGGGGTTGCCGTCTACGAGCAGTACTTC. Encoded protein: CASSQGVAVYEQYF. This sequence joins TRBV2 and TRBJ2-7; 7 nucleotides line up with TRBD1. V shed 6 bases and J 3 bases; nucleotides not matched to a gene: 8. CDR3 length: 14 amino acids. Germline V lookup: CDR1 SNHLY, CDR2 FYNNEI.

The chain recombines TRBV4-1 with TRBJ1-2; D unclear. CDR1 MGHRA and CDR2 YSYEKL come from the germline V gene. This CDR3 spans 18 amino acids. The V end lost 1 base, the J end lost 8 bases, and 26 bases lay between the germline ends. CDR3 loop: CASSQVGTVAVSLWGYTF. CDR3 DNA sequence: TGCGCCAGCAGCCAAGTTGGAACGGTAGCGGTTTCCTTATGGGGCTACACCTTC.

This chain uses TRBV6-5 with TRBJ1-3; 8 nucleotides line up with TRBD1. There are 15 residues in the CDR3. The V gene end was trimmed by 5 bases and the J gene end by 0 bases; junction bases not matched to a gene: 3. Germline CDR1 reads MNHEY; CDR2 reads SVGAGI. The CDR3 loop is CASSRTGTSGNTIYF. The CDR3 DNA sequence: TGTGCCAGCAGTCGGACAGGGACCTCTGGAAACACCATATATTTT.

The genes are TRBV7-9 and TRBJ2-7, with D tentatively TRBD1 (6 bases). V was trimmed by 1 base and J by 3 bases, leaving 13 bases between them. The CDR3 is 15 amino acids. Germline CDR1 is SEHNR and CDR2 is FQNEAQ (reference sequence). The DNA for the CDR3 is TGTGCCAGCAGCTTAGTTCTGGACAGAAACTACGAGCAGTACTTC. Amino acids: CASSLVLDRNYEQYF.

V and J are TRBV19 and TRBJ1-1; no reliable D call. The germline V gene encodes CDR1 LNHDA and CDR2 SQIVND (reference sequence). Trimming cost V 3 bases and J 3 bases, with 8 bases left between them. CDR3 length: 13 residues. DNA for the CDR3: TGTGCCAGTAGTATTATTGAGGACACTGAAGCTTTCTTT. It yields the protein CASSIIEDTEAFF.

This clone was seen only a few times. This CDR3 is CASSQTGEDGYTF. The CDR3 DNA reads TGTGCCAGCAGTCAAACAGGGGAAGATGGCTACACCTTC. The V gene is TRBV2, the J gene TRBJ1-2; 7 bases align to TRBD1. This CDR3 is built from 13 residues. J gave up 6 bases and V 5 bases, and 6 bases lay outside the gene matches. Germline CDR1 and CDR2: SNHLY and FYNNEI.

V is TRBV5-1 and J is TRBJ1-2, with 7 bases fitting TRBD1. The CDR3 covers 14 residues. Per germline, CDR1 SGHRS and CDR2 YFSETQ. The trim removed 2 bases at V and 8 bases at J, leaving 9 bases unmatched. CDR3 nucleotides: TGCGCCAGCAGCTTAGGACAGGCTTTGAGGGGCTACACCTTC. This sequence encodes CASSLGQALRGYTF.